The 23 T cell receptor beta chains reported below all come from one sample, sequenced in a study of OX40 agonist ivuxolimab in advanced cancers. The library was prepared using the immunoSEQ multiplex PCR assay. The source is immuneACCESS, and TCRdb retained only in-frame sequences with V and J called. Part of the clones is not carried over; for the studies checked, unresolved V genes explain less than half of this, and the remainder is unexplained. The sample table holds tens of thousands of clones, of which about 91% were seen once. The top ten constitute around 0.54% of the sample. Material: CD4+ or CD8+ T cells sorted from blood, obtained in a trial of the OX40 agonist ivuxolimab. Receptors were obtained from an adult with an advanced solid tumor such as melanoma, head and neck, liver or kidney cancer.

This chain joins TRBV7-9 and TRBJ1-6; unclear D gene. CDR1 and CDR2 (germline): SEHNR, FQNEAQ (reference sequence). Between the trimmed V and J ends, which lost 3 bases and 6 bases, there was a span of 6 bases. This CDR3 region has 13 residues. CDR3 in amino acids: CASSFKPNSPLHF. The CDR3 nucleotides are TGTGCCAGCAGCTTCAAGCCTAATTCACCCCTCCACTTT.

The V and J genes are TRBV25-1 and TRBJ2-1; D possibly corresponds to TRBD1 (6 bases). The germline V and J ends were trimmed by 7 bases and 0 bases, with 13 bases remaining between them. The CDR3 has 15 residues. Per the germline V gene, CDR1 is MGHDK and CDR2 is SYGVNS. The CDR3 region is CASIQGGYSYNEQFF. The CDR3 DNA follows: TGTGCCAGCATCCAAGGGGGATACTCCTACAATGAGCAGTTCTTC.

The V call is TRBV5-1, the J call TRBJ2-7, with TRBD1 matching 8 bases. J lost 2 bases, V lost 3 bases, and 7 bases had no gene match. This CDR3 spans 15 amino acids. Germline CDR1 is SGHRS and CDR2 is YFSETQ. CDR3 region: CASSSGTGSTYEQYF. The CDR3 coding sequence is TGCGCCAGCAGCTCAGGGACAGGCTCGACCTACGAGCAGTACTTC.

This CDR3 is CASSPRNGGTDTQYF. CDR3 DNA sequence: TGTGCCAGCTCACCACGTAACGGGGGCACAGATACGCAGTATTTT. The V call is TRBV18, the J call TRBJ2-3, with TRBD2 as a possible D gene (5 bases). CDR1 is KGHSH, CDR2 LQKENI, per germline. The V and J ends lost 1 base and 1 base respectively, with 9 bases between them. The CDR3 extends over 15 amino acids.

This sequence joins TRBV10-3 and TRBJ1-2; tentative D call: TRBD1 (5 bases). Looked up from germline, CDR1 is ENHRY and CDR2 is SYGVKD. The CDR3 has 12 amino acids. V was pared by 2 bases and J by 7 bases, with 8 bases between. CDR3 bases: TGTGCCATCAGTGAGATTGGGGGTGGCTACACCTTC. Translation: CAISEIGGGYTF.

The rearrangement joins TRBV5-1 to TRBJ1-5; TRBD1 matches 7 bases. CDR3 size: 16 residues. Germline-derived CDR1 and CDR2 are SGHRS and YFSETQ. Germline trimming cut 4 bases from V and 1 base from J; bases unmatched to any gene: 8. The CDR3 region is CASSLGAGGSNQPQHF. The CDR3 nucleotides read TGCGCCAGCAGCCTGGGGGCAGGGGGGAGCAATCAGCCCCAGCATTTT.

The chain links TRBV4-1 to TRBJ2-1, with 9 bases aligning to TRBD2. J was trimmed by 12 bases and V by 2 bases; bases with no gene match: 5. The CDR3 is made up of 13 amino acids. CDR1 and CDR2 (germline): MGHRA, YSYEKL. The CDR3 reads CASSQMRGGGQFF. The CDR3 DNA reads as TGCGCCAGCAGCCAAATGCGGGGGGGAGGGCAGTTCTTC.

The gene calls are TRBV19 and TRBJ1-5; D gene unclear. Trimming took off 5 bases at V and 1 base at J, with 12 bases between the two ends. CDR1 LNHDA and CDR2 SQIVND come from the germline V gene (reference sequence). The CDR3 is 15 amino acids. Here the CDR3 DNA reads TGTGCCAGTAGTCACCTGGACGGCAGCAATCAGCCCCAGCATTTT. This translates into CASSHLDGSNQPQHF.

This chain connects TRBV11-3 to TRBJ2-3; 10 nucleotides match TRBD1. The trim removed 6 bases at V and 1 base at J, leaving 10 bases unmatched. There are 17 residues in the CDR3. Per germline, CDR1 SGHNT and CDR2 YENEEA. The CDR3 DNA reads as TGTGCCAGCAGTGAAACCGCCGGGACAGGGGGCACAGATACGCAGTATTTT. Encoded protein: CASSETAGTGGTDTQYF.

The rearrangement joins TRBV19 to TRBJ1-1; D perhaps matches TRBD1 (6 bases). The V and J ends lost 6 bases and 0 bases respectively, with 11 bases between them. Germline CDR1 and CDR2: LNHDA and SQIVND (reference sequence). The CDR3 has 14 residues. The CDR3 protein is CASRWDTMNTEAFF. DNA of the CDR3: TGTGCCAGTAGATGGGACACCATGAACACTGAAGCTTTCTTT.

This clone was seen only a few times. The J gene is TRBJ1-6, the V gene TRBV7-2; D is undetermined. Germline assignment: CDR1 SGHTA and CDR2 FQGNSA. CDR3 length equals 16 residues. Trimming removed 0 bases from V and 7 bases from J, with 13 bases in between. This CDR3 reads CASSLAFTALNSPLHF. For the CDR3, the DNA is TGTGCCAGCAGCTTAGCCTTTACAGCCTTAAATTCACCCCTCCACTTT.

CDR3 nucleotide sequence: TGTGCCAGCAGTCCTGGACAGGGTGCTGAGCAGTTCTTC. This gives the protein CASSPGQGAEQFF. The chain links TRBV27 to TRBJ2-1; TRBD1 matches 8 bases. V dropped 5 bases and J dropped 9; count of bases not matched to a gene: 6. This CDR3 is 13 amino acids long. The germline CDR1 and CDR2 sequences are MNHEY and SMNVEV (reference sequence).

Concerning this clone: One end of the junction varies from germline; a read error may be responsible. The CDR3 here is CASSRQGGNEQFF. CDR3 in DNA: TGTGCTAGCAGCCGACAGGGAGGAAATGAGCAGTTCTTC. The J gene is TRBJ2-1, the V gene TRBV7-7, with TRBD1 as a possible D gene (7 bases). Germline assignment: CDR1 SSHAT and CDR2 FNYEAQ (reference sequence). The CDR3 loop spans 13 amino acids.

This clone was recorded only once. The V and J genes are TRBV19 and TRBJ2-5, with 12 bases matching TRBD2. The germline CDR1 and CDR2 sequences are LNHDA and SQIVND (reference sequence). V shed 5 bases, J shed 5 bases, and the junction held 3 bases outside the gene matches. The CDR3 runs 14 residues. The CDR3 loop reads CASSPGTSGETQYF. The CDR3 DNA follows: TGTGCCAGTAGTCCCGGGACTAGCGGGGAGACCCAGTACTTC.

The chain links TRBV2 to TRBJ2-4; D possibly corresponds to TRBD1 (5 bases). This CDR3 is built from 16 residues. The V and J ends lost 4 bases and 1 base respectively, with 14 bases between them. Germline CDR1 is SNHLY and CDR2 is FYNNEI. CDR3 protein: CASSVGRAGAKNIQYF. CDR3 DNA sequence: TGTGCCAGCAGTGTGGGCAGGGCAGGGGCCAAAAACATTCAGTACTTC.

This chain links TRBV9 with TRBJ1-2, with a possible D match to TRBD1 (5 bases). The CDR3 has 14 amino acids. In germline, CDR1 is SGDLS, CDR2 YYNGEE. Trimming left V 2 bases short and J 4 bases short, with 12 bases between. The CDR3 bases are TGTGCCAGCAGCGTCGACAGCTCACCCTATGGCTACACCTTC. Encoded protein: CASSVDSSPYGYTF.

The V call is TRBV7-9, the J call TRBJ2-7; 7 nucleotides agree with TRBD1. Germline CDR1 SEHNR, CDR2 FQNEAQ (reference sequence). Trimming at V came to 5 bases and at J to 1 base, leaving 11 bases not matched to a gene. The CDR3 spans 16 residues. CDR3 residues: CASSPHVRQGSYEQYF. In DNA, the CDR3 is TGTGCCAGCAGCCCGCACGTGCGACAGGGATCCTACGAGCAGTACTTC.

On this clone: Other DNA sequences of this sample code for an identical CDR3. The chain has TRBV7-9 and TRBJ2-1; 8 positions match TRBD2. This CDR3 has 15 residues. Germline CDR1 and CDR2: SEHNR and FQNEAQ (reference sequence). V was clipped by 5 bases and J by 6 bases; unmatched bases: 9. The CDR3 sequence is CASSPPGLAPNEQFF. The CDR3 coding sequence is TGTGCCAGCAGCCCACCCGGACTAGCCCCCAATGAGCAGTTCTTC. The whole variable domain, filled in from reference TRBV7-9 and TRBJ2-1, reads DTGVSQNPRHKITKRGQNVTFRCDPISEHNRLYWYRQTLGQGPEFLTYFQNEAQLEKSRLLSDRFSAERPKGSFSTLEIQRTEQGDSAMYLCASSPPGLAPNEQFFGPGTRLTVL.

This chain connects TRBV9 to TRBJ2-2; weak D call: TRBD2 (6 bases). V lost 0 bases and J lost 7, with 10 bases in between. This CDR3 is 14 amino acids long. Germline CDR1 is SGDLS and CDR2 is YYNGEE. CDR3 in DNA: TGTGCCAGCAGCGTAGCGGGAGCGGTCGGGGAGCTGTTTTTT. As protein: CASSVAGAVGELFF.

The chain carries TRBV19 and TRBJ2-3; 7 nucleotides line up with TRBD2. In germline, CDR1 is LNHDA, CDR2 SQIVND (reference sequence). Unmatched junction bases numbered 5, after V lost 3 bases and J lost 2 bases. This CDR3 is built from 15 residues. The chain's CDR3 is CASSMRRGNTDTQYF. The CDR3 DNA follows: TGTGCCAGTAGTATGAGGCGGGGGAACACAGATACGCAGTATTTT.

This chain joins TRBV6-1 and TRBJ1-4; possible D gene TRBD1, 5 bases. Germline lookup yields CDR1 MNHNS and CDR2 SASEGT. This CDR3 region has 13 residues. V dropped 8 bases and J dropped 7 bases, with 14 bases sitting between them. CDR3 bases: TGTGCCAGCCAAGAGCAGGGCAGTGAAAAACTGTTTTTT. This encodes CASQEQGSEKLFF.

The chain employs TRBV9 and TRBJ1-3; unclear D gene. The germline V and J ends were trimmed by 4 bases and 0 bases, with 11 bases remaining between them. The germline gives CDR1 SGDLS, CDR2 YYNGEE. The CDR3 covers 15 residues. The CDR3 bases are TGTGCCAGCAGCCCCTCAATGTTCTCTGGAAACACCATATATTTT. It encodes CASSPSMFSGNTIYF.

The chain carries TRBV6-1 and TRBJ2-1, with 7 bases aligning to TRBD2. Germline V gene data show CDR1 as MNHNS and CDR2 as SASEGT. This CDR3 region has 15 residues. Germline trimming cut 3 bases from V and 8 bases from J; bases unmatched to any gene: 10. Here the CDR3 reads CASSDLGGTSHEQFF. The CDR3 coding sequence is TGTGCCAGCAGTGATCTCGGGGGGACTTCCCATGAGCAGTTCTTC.